Listed below are T cell receptor beta chains from one sample, sequenced in a study of shared clonotypes between healthy human individuals. The table came from immunoSEQ multiplex PCR; TCRdb's copy has only in-frame clones and leaves some out. The sample records approximately 2,300,000 clones, about 90% being singletons. Sample: naive CD4+ T cells from PBMCs. The receptors shown here come from a man aged 18 to 30 in good health. Some clones in this sample may be carry-over from other donors' samples. CDR3s leave out the opening cysteine and the closing phenylalanine or tryptophan.

CDR3aa: AISESGATALNEQF
v_gene: TRBV10-3

CDR3aa: ASRNPPGQGDTGELF
v_gene: TRBV25-1

CDR3aa: ASSPPGWRLYEQY
v_gene: TRBV27

CDR3aa: ASSRLVGGVSTDTQY
v_gene: TRBV4-1

CDR3aa: ASSSTSGSNEQY
v_gene: TRBV27

CDR3aa: ASSIAALRETQY
v_gene: TRBV19

CDR3aa: ASSLFGGTGITDTQY
v_gene: TRBV11-2

CDR3aa: ASSPSWAHPGTKSSGANVLT
v_gene: TRBV28

CDR3aa: ASQSRGNEKLF
v_gene: TRBV18

CDR3aa: ASSLTTGFYGYT
v_gene: TRBV5-1

CDR3aa: ASSLAGLAGGGF
v_gene: TRBV11-2

CDR3aa: ASSLAGNQPQH
v_gene: TRBV9

CDR3aa: ASSPALGDNSYEQY
v_gene: TRBV11-2

CDR3aa: ASSPGTSGQVQY
v_gene: TRBV5-1

CDR3aa: ASSLTGQGLASPLH
v_gene: TRBV28

CDR3aa: ASSFIGGSYNEQF
v_gene: TRBV7-6

CDR3aa: ASSAGDNSPLH
v_gene: TRBV7-7

CDR3aa: ASSVGGQNYGYT
v_gene: TRBV9

CDR3aa: ASKLRASTNEKLF
v_gene: TRBV19

CDR3aa: ASRDHGTGELF
v_gene: TRBV19

CDR3aa: ASSLNQETQY
v_gene: TRBV5-1

CDR3aa: ASSLVRQGENTEAF
v_gene: TRBV5-5